This T cell receptor (beta chain) came from a study of cytomegalovirus exposure and HLA in healthy donors. The germline V gene has CDR1 SGHDT and CDR2 YYEEEE. The V gene lost 3 bases and the J gene lost 1 base, with 16 bases spanning the gap. The CDR3 totals 16 residues. General study findings and limits: TCR beta sequences reportedly predicted most subjects' HLA-A and HLA-B alleles accurately. Reportedly, fewer N-insertions than the roughly 700-donor mean appeared in an Asian-associated ancestry cluster in a later analysis. When analyzed later, a missense DCLRE1C variant was found to be linked to TCR beta V- and J-gene trimming.

With regard to this clone: Its antigen is unknown.

Donors likely had unrecorded immune exposures despite being nominally healthy when sampled. PCR was performed using 60 Vbeta and 13 Jbeta primers. Using immunoSEQ multiplex PCR, the repertoire was profiled, and TCRdb retains in-frame clones only, with some absent. The data show about 160,000 clones, roughly 75% seen once. The rearrangement joins TRBV5-6 to TRBJ2-5; the D gene is possibly TRBD1 (5 bases). This clonotype originated in a female donor in good health and CMV-seronegative. Source material: PBMCs. For the CDR3, the DNA is TGTGCCAGCAGCTCCCTTCGGACAAAAGCCCAAGAGACCCAGTACTTC. Translation: CASSSLRTKAQETQYF.